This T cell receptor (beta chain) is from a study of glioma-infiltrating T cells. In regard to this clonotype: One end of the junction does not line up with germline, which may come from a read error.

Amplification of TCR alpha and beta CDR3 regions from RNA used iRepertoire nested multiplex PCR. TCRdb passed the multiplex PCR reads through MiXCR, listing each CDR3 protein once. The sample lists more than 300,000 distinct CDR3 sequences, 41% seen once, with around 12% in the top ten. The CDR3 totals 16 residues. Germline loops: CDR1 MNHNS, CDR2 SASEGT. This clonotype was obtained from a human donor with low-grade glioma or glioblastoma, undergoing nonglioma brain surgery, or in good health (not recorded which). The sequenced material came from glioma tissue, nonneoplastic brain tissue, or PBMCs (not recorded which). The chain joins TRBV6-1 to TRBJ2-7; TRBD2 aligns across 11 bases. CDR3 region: CAISAAGTSGSYEQYF. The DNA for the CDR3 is TGTGCCATCAGTGCAGCCGGGACTAGCGGCTCCTACGAGCAGTACTTC.